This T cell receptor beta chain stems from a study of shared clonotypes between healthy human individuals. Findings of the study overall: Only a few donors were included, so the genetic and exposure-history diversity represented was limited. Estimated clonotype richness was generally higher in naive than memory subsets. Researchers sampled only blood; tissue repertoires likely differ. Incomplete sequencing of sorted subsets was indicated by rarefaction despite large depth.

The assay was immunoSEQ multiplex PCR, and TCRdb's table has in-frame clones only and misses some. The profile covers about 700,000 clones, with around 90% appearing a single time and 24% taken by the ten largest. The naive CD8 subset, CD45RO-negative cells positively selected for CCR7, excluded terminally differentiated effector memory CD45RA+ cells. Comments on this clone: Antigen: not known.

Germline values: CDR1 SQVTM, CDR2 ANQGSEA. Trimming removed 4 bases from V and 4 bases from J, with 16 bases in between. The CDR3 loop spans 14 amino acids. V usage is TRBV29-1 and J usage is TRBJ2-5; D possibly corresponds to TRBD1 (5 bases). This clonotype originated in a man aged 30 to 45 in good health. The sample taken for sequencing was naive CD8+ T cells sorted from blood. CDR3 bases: TGCAGCGTTGGCCCTAAAGGGGAAGGAGAGACCCAGTACTTC. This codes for CSVGPKGEGETQYF.